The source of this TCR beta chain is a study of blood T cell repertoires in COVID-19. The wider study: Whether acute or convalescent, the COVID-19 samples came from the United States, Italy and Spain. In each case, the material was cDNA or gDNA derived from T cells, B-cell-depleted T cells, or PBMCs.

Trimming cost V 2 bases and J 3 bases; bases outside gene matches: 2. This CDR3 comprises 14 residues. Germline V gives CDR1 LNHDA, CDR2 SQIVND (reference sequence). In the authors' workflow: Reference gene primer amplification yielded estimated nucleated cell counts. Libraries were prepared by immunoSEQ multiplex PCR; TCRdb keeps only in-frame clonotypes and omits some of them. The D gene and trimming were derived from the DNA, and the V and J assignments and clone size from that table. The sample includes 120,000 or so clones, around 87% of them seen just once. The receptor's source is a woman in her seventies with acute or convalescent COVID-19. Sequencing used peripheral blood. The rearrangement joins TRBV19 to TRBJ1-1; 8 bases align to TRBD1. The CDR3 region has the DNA TGTGCCAGTAGTATATCAGGGGGCGACACTGAAGCTTTCTTT. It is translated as CASSISGGDTEAFF.